Sequencing of this T cell receptor (beta chain) was carried out in a study of CD8+ T cells in alopecia areata. The treatment denotes: oral pan-JAK inhibitor, 5-10 mg twice daily. The length of the CDR3 is 15 residues. The V end lost 6 bases, the J end lost 8 bases, and 19 bases lay between the germline ends. Germline V lookup: CDR1 SNHLY, CDR2 FYNNEI. Extraction of RNA preceded its reverse transcription into cDNA, which served as the sequencing template. Profiling relied on immunoSEQ multiplex PCR, and the TCRdb table lists in-frame clones only, not all of them. The data show under 150,000 clones, about 50% seen once.

The V and J genes are TRBV2 and TRBJ1-4; no clear D gene. The specimen was CD4+ T cells sorted from blood, collected at week 4, from a patient treated with tofacitinib. This TCR was recovered from a human donor with alopecia areata. CDR3 region: CASSPRRGFNEKLFF. DNA for the CDR3: TGTGCCAGCAGCCCCCGTAGAGGGTTCAACGAAAAACTGTTTTTT.